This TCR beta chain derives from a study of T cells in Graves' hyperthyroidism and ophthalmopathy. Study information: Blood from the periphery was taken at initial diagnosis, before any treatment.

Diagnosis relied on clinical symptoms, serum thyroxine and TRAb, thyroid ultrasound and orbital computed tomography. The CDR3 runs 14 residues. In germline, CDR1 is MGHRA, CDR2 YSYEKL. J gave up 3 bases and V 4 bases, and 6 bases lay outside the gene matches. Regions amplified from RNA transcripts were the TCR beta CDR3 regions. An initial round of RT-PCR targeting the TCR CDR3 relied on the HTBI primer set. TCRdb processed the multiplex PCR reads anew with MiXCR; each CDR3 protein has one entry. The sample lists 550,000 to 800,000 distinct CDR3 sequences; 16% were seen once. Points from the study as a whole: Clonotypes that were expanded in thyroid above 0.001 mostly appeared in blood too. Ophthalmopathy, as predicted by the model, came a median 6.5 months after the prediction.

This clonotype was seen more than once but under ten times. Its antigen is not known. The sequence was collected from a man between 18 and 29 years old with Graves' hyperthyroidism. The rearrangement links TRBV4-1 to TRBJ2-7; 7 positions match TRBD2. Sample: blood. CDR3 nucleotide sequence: TGCGCCAGCAGCCCTTCCGGGAGGAGCTACGAGCAGTACTTC. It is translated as CASSPSGRSYEQYF.